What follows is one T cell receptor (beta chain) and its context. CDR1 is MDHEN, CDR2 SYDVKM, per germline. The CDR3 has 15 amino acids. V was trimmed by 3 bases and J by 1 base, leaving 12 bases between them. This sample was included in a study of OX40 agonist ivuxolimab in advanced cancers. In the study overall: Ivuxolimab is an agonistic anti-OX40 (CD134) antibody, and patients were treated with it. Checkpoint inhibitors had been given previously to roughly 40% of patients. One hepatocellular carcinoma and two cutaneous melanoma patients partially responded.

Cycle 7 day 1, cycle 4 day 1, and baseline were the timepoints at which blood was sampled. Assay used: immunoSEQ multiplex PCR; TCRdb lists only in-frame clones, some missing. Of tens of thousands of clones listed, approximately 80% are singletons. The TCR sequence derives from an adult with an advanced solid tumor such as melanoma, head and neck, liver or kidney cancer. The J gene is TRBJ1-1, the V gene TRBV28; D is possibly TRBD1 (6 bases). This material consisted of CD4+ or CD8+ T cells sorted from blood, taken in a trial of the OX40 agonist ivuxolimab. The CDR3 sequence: CASSFGGTQNTEAFF. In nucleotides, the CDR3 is TGTGCCAGCAGTTTTGGAGGGACACAGAACACTGAAGCTTTCTTT.